The rows below give T cell receptor beta chains drawn from one sample of a study of T cell responses to AZD1222 COVID-19 vaccine. TCRdb's copy holds only in-frame clones and misses some; the assay was immunoSEQ multiplex PCR. The profile shows about 120,000 clones, around 94% of them singletons. Sequencing used peripheral blood, obtained on day 0 of AZD1222 vaccination. These receptor sequences come from an adult in good health. The conserved cysteine and the conserved F or W are not part of the CDR3 here.

V | CDR3
TRBV5-6 | ASSWERDTEAF
TRBV28 | ASSQPGGKDQPQH
TRBV28 | ASRLKDILG
TRBV5-1 | ASSQLDNPFSYEQY
TRBV7-9 | ASSLVLPSTDTQY
TRBV3-1/TRBV3-2 | ASSRGFLYEQY
TRBV29-1 | SVGGQGYTEAF
TRBV28 | ASRMGRRSSYEQY
TRBV7-9 | ASSSLGVHEQY
TRBV18 | ASSHGRSYEQY